This record looks at one T cell receptor (beta chain) sequence and its context. Its antigen is unknown. TCR alpha and TCR beta cDNA libraries with sample barcodes and UMIs came from 5'RACE using constant-segment primers. One entry per CDR3 protein results from TCRdb running MiXCR on the 5' RACE reads. The sample lists under 250,000 distinct CDR3 sequences, 15% occurring once. This specimen belongs to a study of T-cell memory formation after mild COVID-19. Study results and limitations: Prior to infection, memory already included some responding clones, suggesting cross-reactive memory joined. SARS-CoV-2 specificity of second-wave clones peaking day 37 was unconfirmed.

The CDR3 has 14 residues. V was cut by 0 bases and J by 0 bases, with 3 bases left in between. The germline CDR1 and CDR2 sequences are SGHTA and FQGNSA. The sequence was obtained from an adult woman who had mild COVID-19 (a few samples of this study predate the infection). Cell type and time point are not known. The sequenced material came from PBMCs or a T cell subset sorted from them (not recorded which). The J gene is TRBJ2-1, the V gene TRBV7-2; D ambiguous. The CDR3 loop is CASSLAYSYNEQFF. The CDR3 DNA follows: TGTGCCAGCAGCTTAGCCTACTCCTACAATGAGCAGTTCTTC.